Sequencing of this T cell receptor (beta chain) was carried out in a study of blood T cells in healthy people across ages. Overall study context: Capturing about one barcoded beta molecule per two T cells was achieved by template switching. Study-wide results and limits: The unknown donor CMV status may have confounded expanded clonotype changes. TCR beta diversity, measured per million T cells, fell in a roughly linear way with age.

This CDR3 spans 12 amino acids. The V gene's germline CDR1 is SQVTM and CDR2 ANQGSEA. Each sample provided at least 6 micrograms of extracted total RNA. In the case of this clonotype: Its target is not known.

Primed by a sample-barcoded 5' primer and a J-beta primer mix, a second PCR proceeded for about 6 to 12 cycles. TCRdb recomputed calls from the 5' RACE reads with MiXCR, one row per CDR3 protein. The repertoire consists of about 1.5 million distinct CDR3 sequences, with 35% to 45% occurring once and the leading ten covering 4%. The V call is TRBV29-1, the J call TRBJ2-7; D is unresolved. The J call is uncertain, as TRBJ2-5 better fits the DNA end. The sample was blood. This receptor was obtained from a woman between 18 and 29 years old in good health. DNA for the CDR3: TGCAGCGTTGAAGCGGGTAGGGAGACCCAGTACTTC. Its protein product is CSVEAGRETQYF.